A single sample is the source of the 24 T cell receptor beta chains below, sequenced in a study of shared clonotypes between healthy human individuals. Using immunoSEQ multiplex PCR, the repertoire was profiled, and TCRdb retains in-frame clones only, with some absent. This sample has more than 500,000 clones; approximately 95% occur once, and the top ten carry 0.11%. CD45RO-negative CD8 cells positively selected for CCR7 made up the naive population, which excluded terminally differentiated effector memory CD45RA+ cells. The sample taken for sequencing was naive CD8+ T cells sorted from blood. All receptors derive from a woman in her twenties or thirties in good health.

V usage is TRBV28 and J usage is TRBJ2-7, with D perhaps being TRBD1 or TRBD2 (5 bases each). CDR1 and CDR2 (germline): MDHEN, SYDVKM. V gave up 3 bases and J gave up 7 bases, with 16 bases separating them. The CDR3 contains 14 residues. The CDR3 DNA is TGTGCCAGCAGTTTTGAGACGGGACGGGCAGAGCAGTACTTC. Residues: CASSFETGRAEQYF.

The chain combines TRBV28 with TRBJ2-6; possibly TRBD1 for D (5 bases). V gave up 6 bases and J gave up 0 bases, with 9 bases separating them. The CDR3 covers 15 residues. From germline, CDR1 is MDHEN and CDR2 SYDVKM. This CDR3 is CASRQTVSGANVLTF. The CDR3 DNA sequence: TGTGCCAGCAGGCAGACAGTCTCTGGGGCCAACGTCCTGACTTTC.

The CDR3 DNA sequence: TGCAGCGTTACGGTAACCTACGAGCAGTACTTC. Protein: CSVTVTYEQYF. This sequence joins TRBV29-1 and TRBJ2-7; the D is unclear. CDR1 is SQVTM, CDR2 ANQGSEA, per germline. Trimming pared 5 bases from V and 2 bases from J, leaving 7 bases between. CDR3 length: 11 residues.

This clone was found once. The rearrangement joins TRBV19 to TRBJ2-7; perhaps D is TRBD1 or TRBD2 (5 bases each). The CDR3 consists of 12 residues. The germline V and J ends were trimmed by 5 bases and 6 bases, with 11 bases remaining between them. In germline, CDR1 is LNHDA, CDR2 SQIVND (reference sequence). In DNA form, the CDR3 reads TGTGCCAGTAGTCGGAGGACATTCGAGCAGTACTTC. Translated: CASSRRTFEQYF.

A single count supports this clone. The chain recombines TRBV7-3 with TRBJ2-1; the D gene is possibly TRBD1 (6 bases). Trimming cost V 6 bases and J 4 bases, with 13 bases left between them. CDR1 is SGHTA, CDR2 FQGTGA, per germline. The CDR3 runs to 14 residues. CDR3 sequence (DNA): TGTGCCAGCAGTCGGGGACACCATTACAATGAGCAGTTCTTC. It is translated as CASSRGHHYNEQFF.

V and J are TRBV6-5 and TRBJ1-1; 8 bases fit TRBD1. Germline V gene data show CDR1 as MNHEY and CDR2 as SVGAGI. CDR3 size: 14 residues. V trimming: 6 bases; J trimming: 1 base; junction bases outside the gene matches: 4. The CDR3 loop is CASRPGTGNTEAFF. The CDR3 coding sequence is TGTGCCAGCAGACCAGGGACAGGGAACACTGAAGCTTTCTTT.

The gene calls are TRBV4-2 and TRBJ2-5; unclear D gene. The DNA end favors TRBJ2-7, so the J call may be wrong. The V gene's germline CDR1 is LGHNA and CDR2 YNFKEQ. The CDR3 runs 12 residues. For the CDR3, the DNA is TGTGCCAGCAGCCACCCCGCGTACGAGCAGTACTTC. It encodes CASSHPAYEQYF.

The rearrangement uses TRBV2 and TRBJ2-7; tentative D call: TRBD1 (5 bases). Looked up from germline, CDR1 is SNHLY and CDR2 is FYNNEI. This CDR3 is 16 amino acids long. V was shortened by 2 bases and J by 0 bases, with 14 bases between the two germline ends. The chain's CDR3 is CASSEHNQGFSYEQYF. The CDR3, as DNA: TGTGCCAGCAGTGAACACAATCAGGGTTTCTCCTACGAGCAGTACTTC. Supplemented by reference TRBV2 and TRBJ2-7, the full variable domain reads EPEVTQTPSHQVTQMGQEVILRCVPISNHLYFYWYRQILGQKVEFLVSFYNNEISEKSEIFDDQFSVERPDGSNFTLKIRSTKLEDSAMYFCASSEHNQGFSYEQYFGPGTRLTVT.

This clone was observed a single time. This chain joins TRBV7-9 and TRBJ2-2; 8 bases fit TRBD2. The V gene's germline CDR1 is SEHNR and CDR2 FQNEAQ (reference sequence). The CDR3 runs to 18 residues. J gave up 4 bases and V 3 bases, and 13 bases lay outside the gene matches. The CDR3 here is CASSFLWELAEGTGELFF. The DNA of the CDR3 is TGTGCCAGCAGCTTTTTGTGGGAACTAGCGGAAGGCACCGGGGAGCTGTTTTTT. Variable domain in full (rest from reference TRBV7-9 and TRBJ2-2): DTGVSQNPRHKITKRGQNVTFRCDPISEHNRLYWYRQTLGQGPEFLTYFQNEAQLEKSRLLSDRFSAERPKGSFSTLEIQRTEQGDSAMYLCASSFLWELAEGTGELFFGEGSRLTVL.

The V gene is TRBV5-6, the J gene TRBJ2-7; unclear D gene. This CDR3 is built from 15 residues. From germline, CDR1 is SGHDT and CDR2 YYEEEE. V dropped 6 bases and J dropped 0 bases, with 16 bases sitting between them. The CDR3 DNA is TGTGCCAGCACCCTCTTCGGCCGAGGCTCCTACGAGCAGTACTTC. This gives the protein CASTLFGRGSYEQYF.

As regards this clone: Mismatch with germline at one junction end may stem from a read error. The chain is built from TRBV9 and TRBJ1-4; D possibly corresponds to TRBD1 (6 bases). In germline, CDR1 is SGDLS, CDR2 YYNGEE. The CDR3 totals 15 residues. The CDR3 loop is CASSPSGTTYEKLFF. For the CDR3, the DNA is TGTGCCAGCAGCCCTTCCGGGACAACTTATGAAAAACTGTTTTTT.

V and J are TRBV6-1 and TRBJ1-3; D gene uncertain. From germline, CDR1 is MNHNS and CDR2 SASEGT. The CDR3 totals 16 residues. Trimming shortened V by 4 bases and J by 0 bases, and 13 bases separated the two germline ends. The CDR3 protein is CASSARGDYSGNTIYF. The CDR3 DNA follows: TGTGCCAGCAGTGCGCGGGGTGATTACTCTGGAAACACCATATATTTT.

The V call is TRBV7-3, the J call TRBJ2-3; D remains ambiguous. The V end was cut by 2 bases, the J end by 2 bases, with 11 bases between. Germline V lookup: CDR1 SGHTA, CDR2 FQGTGA. This CDR3 comprises 15 residues. The CDR3 reads CASSLSTASTDTQYF. The DNA for the CDR3 is TGTGCCAGCAGCTTATCAACAGCCTCCACAGATACGCAGTATTTT.

This rearrangement joins TRBV6-6 to TRBJ2-7; weak D call: TRBD1 (6 bases). The germline V gene has CDR1 MNHNY and CDR2 SVGAGI (reference sequence). Trimming removed 7 bases at V and 0 bases at J, with 13 bases between. The CDR3 is 14 residues long. This chain's CDR3 is CASTQGTLSYEQYF. Written as DNA, the CDR3 is TGTGCCAGCACTCAGGGGACCCTCTCCTACGAGCAGTACTTC.

This clone was detected only once. The rearrangement joins TRBV28 to TRBJ2-3, with 10 bases lining up with TRBD2. The CDR3 is 17 amino acids. The germline V gene encodes CDR1 MDHEN and CDR2 SYDVKM. V gave up 3 bases and J gave up 2 bases; unmatched junction bases: 8. The CDR3 is CASSFRDSGRTTDTQYF. The CDR3 nucleotides read TGTGCCAGCAGTTTTCGAGATAGCGGGAGGACCACAGATACGCAGTATTTT.

CDR3 loop: CASSQGINYGYTF. The DNA of the CDR3 is TGTGCCAGCTCCCAAGGGATAAACTATGGCTACACCTTC. The chain has TRBV27 and TRBJ1-2; D not resolved. The V gene's germline CDR1 is MNHEY and CDR2 SMNVEV (reference sequence). The V end lost 8 bases, the J end lost 2 bases, and 12 bases lay between the germline ends. There are 13 residues in the CDR3.

The chain recombines TRBV2 with TRBJ2-7, with no clear D. Germline V gene lookup returns CDR1 SNHLY and CDR2 FYNNEI. The V and J ends lost 8 bases and 2 bases respectively, with 16 bases between them. This CDR3 contains 14 residues. CDR3 protein: CASGDANGPYEQYF. CDR3 bases: TGTGCCAGCGGAGACGCCAATGGGCCCTACGAGCAGTACTTC.

The gene calls are TRBV19 and TRBJ1-5, with 9 bases aligning to TRBD1. With 5 bases clipped from V and 6 bases from J, the junction kept 8 bases outside the gene matches. The CDR3 has 15 residues. Germline assignment: CDR1 LNHDA and CDR2 SQIVND (reference sequence). Here the CDR3 DNA reads TGTGCCAGTAGTCCCGGACAGGGGAGATCTCAGCCCCAGCATTTT. It is translated as CASSPGQGRSQPQHF. The variable domain in full, with the rest retrieved from reference TRBV19 and TRBJ1-5, is DGGITQSPKYLFRKEGQNVTLSCEQNLNHDAMYWYRQDPGQGLRLIYYSQIVNDFQKGDIAEGYSVSREKKESFPLTVTSAQKNPTAFYLCASSPGQGRSQPQHFGDGTRLSIL.

This chain joins TRBV4-1 and TRBJ2-3; no reliable D call. Germline V gene sequence: CDR1 MGHRA, CDR2 YSYEKL. V gave up 0 bases and J gave up 0 bases, with 7 bases separating them. This CDR3 has 15 residues. The CDR3 nucleotides are TGCGCCAGCAGCCAAGAAGGGTTTAGCACAGATACGCAGTATTTT. Its translation is CASSQEGFSTDTQYF.

The chain employs TRBV28 and TRBJ2-1, with 12 bases identical to TRBD2. Per germline, CDR1 MDHEN and CDR2 SYDVKM. This CDR3 spans 15 amino acids. Trimming removed 8 bases from V and 7 bases from J; junction bases left unmatched: 9. The DNA of the CDR3 is TGTGCCAGCGCAACAGGACTAGCGGGGACAAATGAGCAGTTCTTC. Translation gives CASATGLAGTNEQFF.

This clone has only one observation. The chain employs TRBV5-1 and TRBJ2-7; TRBD1 agrees at 7 bases. Unmatched junction bases numbered 11, after V lost 7 bases and J lost 1 base. CDR3 size: 15 residues. Germline CDR1 reads SGHRS; CDR2 reads YFSETQ. The CDR3 region has the DNA TGCGCCAGCCAAGGGACAGCCGGTAGTTCCTACGAGCAGTACTTC. It encodes CASQGTAGSSYEQYF. Together with reference TRBV5-1 and TRBJ2-7, the CDR3 gives the full variable domain: KAGVTQTPRYLIKTRGQQVTLSCSPISGHRSVSWYQQTPGQGLQFLFEYFSETQRNKGNFPGRFSGRQFSNSRSEMNVSTLELGDSALYLCASQGTAGSSYEQYFGPGTRLTVT.

In DNA, the CDR3 is TGCAGTGCTATCCAATACGAGCAGTACTTC. Protein product: CSAIQYEQYF. The V and J genes are TRBV20-1 and TRBJ2-5; D gene uncertain. The DNA end is more similar to TRBJ2-7, so the J call may be wrong. The CDR3 contains 10 residues. Germline V gene data show CDR1 as DFQATT and CDR2 as SNEGSKA (reference sequence).

V and J are TRBV14 and TRBJ2-2, with D maybe TRBD1 (5 bases). Trimming shortened V by 3 bases and J by 1 base, and 9 bases separated the two germline ends. In germline, CDR1 is SGHDN, CDR2 FVKESK. This CDR3 is 15 amino acids long. CDR3 nucleotide sequence: TGTGCCAGCAGCCAGGTCCAGGGGAACACCGGGGAGCTGTTTTTT. Translation: CASSQVQGNTGELFF.

This chain joins TRBV7-9 and TRBJ1-2; D gene ambiguous. The CDR3 has 15 residues. V lost 5 bases and J lost 5, with 18 bases in between. The germline V gene encodes CDR1 SEHNR and CDR2 FQNEAQ (reference sequence). The CDR3 here is CASSPSGDSRYGYTF. The CDR3 nucleotides read TGTGCCAGCAGCCCTAGTGGTGATTCTCGGTATGGCTACACCTTC. Full variable domain (outside the CDR3, taken from reference TRBV7-9 and TRBJ1-2): DTGVSQNPRHKITKRGQNVTFRCDPISEHNRLYWYRQTLGQGPEFLTYFQNEAQLEKSRLLSDRFSAERPKGSFSTLEIQRTEQGDSAMYLCASSPSGDSRYGYTFGSGTRLTVV.